This T cell receptor (beta chain) comes out of a study of shared clonotypes between healthy human individuals. The V gene end was trimmed by 0 bases and the J gene end by 7 bases; junction bases not matched to a gene: 3. This CDR3 is built from 16 residues. CDR1 is SGHTS and CDR2 is YDEGEE in the germline V gene. There are a few counts of this clone. Its target is unknown. General study findings and limits: Roughly 5% of naive CD4 clonotypes were common to four donors.

Sequencing used immunoSEQ multiplex PCR; TCRdb keeps in-frame clones, though not all of them. The repertoire holds over 700,000 clones, with roughly 72% as singletons. The chain combines TRBV5-8 with TRBJ2-1; 14 bases line up with TRBD2. Sequences were obtained from memory CD4+ T cells sorted from blood. Subset noted: CD45RA-negative fraction. This receptor was obtained from a woman in her thirties in good health. CDR3: CASSLAGLAGGNEQFF. The CDR3 nucleotides read TGTGCCAGCAGCTTGGCCGGACTAGCGGGGGGTAATGAGCAGTTCTTC.